This TCR beta chain was captured in a study of blood T cell repertoires in COVID-19 (dated by TCRdb to 2020 to 2022). Regarding the study in general: The collaborator samples originated in the United States, Italy and Spain and spanned the acute and convalescent phases of COVID-19. The prospective study material was composed of cDNA or gDNA derived from T cells, B-cell-depleted T cells, or PBMCs. Deeply sampled blood TCRbeta repertoires from subjects exposed to, actively infected with, or recovered from COVID-19 were included in the dataset. The repertoires were released in a freely available public database intended as a resource for research on the immune response to SARS-CoV-2. Samples were obtained from the ongoing ImmuneRACE study (first 160 participants) and from 1,200 or so subjects provided by 6 global collaborators. Nearly every sample came with metadata listing a de-identified subject ID, COVID-19 status, age in years and sex. Where available, HLA class I and class II types were obtained from metadata supplied by the sample provider rather than from assay-based typing. Study-level results and caveats: The quantity of clinical and demographic metadata differed by source and by participant and was supplied without curation.

Participants in the prospective study were enrolled through a virtual design, were aged roughly 18 to 100 years, and lived in 20 to 30 United States geographic areas. In the prospective study, participants were assigned to cohorts based on the clinical history participants reported in a screening survey and a study questionnaire. Exposed participants were defined as having been in contact with someone with a PCR-confirmed or clinician-diagnosed COVID-19 case within 2 weeks of study entry. Each participant in the prospective study had whole blood, serum and a nasopharyngeal or oropharyngeal swab collected by mobile phlebotomists. Additional blood draws and questionnaires over an approximately 2-month period could optionally be provided by prospective study participants. Before DNA extraction, prospective study blood samples were shipped either frozen or at room temperature. Including cysteine and phenylalanine, the CDR3 has 13 amino acids. Solely the CDR3 DNA is kept, with 39 bases framed from the first base. The germline V gene specifies SGHDT as CDR1 and YYEEEE as CDR2. Between the V and J ends, shortened by 1 base and 7 bases respectively, the junction contains 9 bases.

TCRbeta CDR3 regions were amplified from genomic DNA using the immunoSEQ Assay, a bias-controlled multiplex PCR. In the source study's methods: Nucleated cell counts per sample were estimated from amplification of reference gene primers within the assay. To quantify the absolute abundance of each unique TCRbeta CDR3 rearrangement, sequence reads were collapsed and filtered. For each sample, productive Simpson clonality was calculated by taking the square root of Simpson's diversity index across productive rearrangements. TCRdb took over this immuneACCESS table, retaining in-frame rearrangements with V and J assigned. Such tables are incomplete; in checked studies, under half of the missing clones stem from an unresolved V gene, and the remainder is unexplained. V and J calls and clone size are those listed in that table; D and trimming were worked out from the DNA. The sample profile shows 200,000 to 250,000 clones; 80% to 90% of them were found once. Together, the top ten hold roughly 3.7% of the sample.

A word on this clone: The clone's antigen remains unknown. Base quality data are lacking; no much larger clone is found one base away.

This clonotype was obtained from a woman in her 30s who had been exposed to COVID-19. Input material: PBMCs or T cells enriched from blood (not recorded which). The chain is assembled from TRBV5-6 and TRBJ2-1; the D gene cannot be named for sure. The CDR3 protein sequence reads: CASSLRQTNEQFF. The sequenced DNA is TGTGCCAGCAGCTTGAGACAAACAAATGAGCAGTTCTTC.